This T cell receptor (beta chain) was sequenced in a study of cytomegalovirus exposure and HLA in healthy donors. Overall study findings and caveats: In vitro experiments confirmed that three CMV-associated chains were specific for CMV antigens. Subsequent analysis of the 120 or so validation repertoires found a tendency for first-cohort TCR clusters to co-occur. The study designated 164 TCR beta chains cytomegalovirus-associated.

Concerning this clone: Its antigen is currently unknown.

V was cut by 0 bases and J by 1 base, with 13 bases left in between. Germline CDR1 SGHAT, CDR2 FQNNGV. The CDR3 contains 18 residues. The method was immunoSEQ multiplex PCR; TCRdb's version includes in-frame clones alone and lacks a portion of them. This sample has 130,000 to 150,000 clones, with 88% found just once. The sample consisted of PBMCs. This sequence was found in a woman aged 18 to 35 in good health and CMV-seropositive. V is TRBV11-2 and J is TRBJ2-6; D possibly corresponds to TRBD1 (6 bases). CDR3 protein: CASSLEEGEISGANVLTF. CDR3 DNA sequence: TGTGCCAGCAGCTTAGAAGAGGGGGAGATTTCTGGGGCCAACGTCCTGACTTTC.